These 8 T cell receptor beta chains came from one sample sequenced in a study of blood T cell repertoires in COVID-19. Sequencing used immunoSEQ multiplex PCR; TCRdb keeps in-frame clones, though not all of them. The data show hundreds of thousands of clones, 85% seen once. The specimen was peripheral blood. The receptors were sampled from a man aged 50 to 59 with active or convalescent COVID-19.

The chain uses TRBV6-5 and TRBJ2-3; a possible D gene is TRBD2 (5 bases). Germline CDR1 is MNHEY and CDR2 is SVGAGI. Deletions cut 6 bases from V and 5 bases from J, with 15 bases between. This CDR3 contains 14 residues. CDR3 region: CASRPTRGGDTQYF. The CDR3 region has the DNA TGTGCCAGCAGACCTACTAGAGGAGGAGATACGCAGTATTTT.

This clone was detected only once. The V and J genes are TRBV7-3 and TRBJ2-1, with D possibly TRBD2 on 7 matching bases. Deletions cut 5 bases from V and 7 bases from J, with 21 bases between. This CDR3 is built from 16 residues. Germline values: CDR1 SGHTA, CDR2 FQGTGA. The CDR3 DNA is TGTGCCAGCAGCCTCTCAGGGAGGGGGGCCGTAAATGAGCAGTTCTTC. Translating it yields CASSLSGRGAVNEQFF.

This clone was detected a few times. CDR3 DNA sequence: TGTGCCAGCAAGAGGGCGGGAGGGAACTACGAGCAGTACTTC. This gives the protein CASKRAGGNYEQYF. This sequence joins TRBV28 and TRBJ2-7; 9 nucleotides match TRBD2. The ends lost 7 bases at V and 3 bases at J; junction bases unmatched: 7. The germline V gene has CDR1 MDHEN and CDR2 SYDVKM. This CDR3 has 14 residues.

The genes are TRBV9 and TRBJ2-7; D gene unclear. The CDR3 sequence is 16 residues long. Germline V gene data show CDR1 as SGDLS and CDR2 as YYNGEE. V was shortened by 3 bases and J by 2 bases, with 18 bases between the two germline ends. CDR3 nucleotide sequence: TGTGCCAGCAGCGCTTCGTTCGACATTTTGACCTACGAGCAGTACTTC. It is translated as CASSASFDILTYEQYF.

This chain uses TRBV28 with TRBJ2-7, with 11 bases that match TRBD2. The CDR3 contains 18 residues. Trimming removed 4 bases from V and 9 bases from J; junction bases left unmatched: 20. Germline CDR1 and CDR2: MDHEN and SYDVKM. The chain's CDR3 is CASSSPGASGRRFAGQYF. DNA for the CDR3: TGTGCCAGCAGTTCCCCCGGGGCTAGCGGGAGGAGGTTCGCGGGGCAGTACTTC.

This clone was picked up one time. The chain carries TRBV30 and TRBJ1-2; D may be TRBD1 (5 bases). The ends were cut back, 5 bases at V and 6 bases at J, with 22 bases in the middle. This CDR3 has 15 amino acids. The germline V gene has CDR1 GTSNPN and CDR2 SVGIG (reference sequence). CDR3 residues: CAWEPGLPAGHGYTF. CDR3 nucleotides: TGTGCCTGGGAGCCGGGACTACCCGCGGGGCATGGCTACACCTTC.

The chain couples TRBV7-2 to TRBJ1-6; no firm D call. This CDR3 region has 14 residues. CDR1 is SGHTA and CDR2 is FQGNSA in the germline V gene. The V and J ends lost 4 bases and 7 bases respectively, with 11 bases between them. The CDR3 nucleotides are TGTGCCAGCAGCTCTGTCTCGAGGAATTCACCCCTCCACTTT. Protein: CASSSVSRNSPLHF.

The chain employs TRBV6-5 and TRBJ2-7, with 7 bases aligning to TRBD1. Germline V lookup: CDR1 MNHEY, CDR2 SVGAGI. The CDR3 runs 15 residues. Losses at the gene ends were 0 bases for V and 1 base for J; bases not matched to a gene: 3. The DNA of the CDR3 is TGTGCCAGCAGTTACTCGGTGGGACAGTCCTACGAGCAGTACTTC. It encodes CASSYSVGQSYEQYF.